Listed below are T cell receptor beta chains from one sample, sequenced in a study of CD8 T cells in ankylosing spondylitis. TCRdb itself ran the 5' RACE reads through MiXCR, one entry per CDR3 protein. This table has some 200,000 distinct CDR3 sequences, 20% to 30% appearing once. The sample consisted of blood, either unsorted or a sorted T cell fraction (not recorded which). These TCRs come from a male donor with ankylosing spondylitis or in good health (not recorded which). The CDR3 runs from the conserved cysteine through the conserved F or W. The D gene is left open where the match is weak.

v_gene: TRBV20-1
len: 12
d_gene: NA
CDR3aa: CSARDQVNEQFF

v_gene: TRBV20-1
len: 14
d_gene: NA
CDR3aa: CSARDQAGHNEQFF

v_gene: TRBV20-1
len: 13
d_gene: NA
CDR3aa: CSADGGGHYEQYF

v_gene: TRBV5-6
len: 15
d_gene: TRBD1
CDR3aa: CASSLGQGIRYEQYF

v_gene: TRBV6-4
len: 15
d_gene: TRBD1
CDR3aa: CASRDRGDYNSPLHF

v_gene: TRBV20-1
len: 14
d_gene: NA
CDR3aa: CSATGGRSNQPQHF

v_gene: TRBV9
len: 14
d_gene: NA
CDR3aa: CASSVASKSDTQYF

v_gene: TRBV20-1
len: 13
d_gene: NA
CDR3aa: CSARLREVNIQYF

v_gene: TRBV5-8
len: 16
d_gene: NA
CDR3aa: CASSLWVRNSAYEQYF

v_gene: TRBV20-1
len: 13
d_gene: NA
CDR3aa: CSAPDRAKNIQYF

v_gene: TRBV6-1
len: 15
d_gene: TRBD1
CDR3aa: CASSRTGDNTGELFF

v_gene: TRBV12-3/TRBV12-4
len: 15
d_gene: NA
CDR3aa: CASSLARRTYNEQFF

v_gene: TRBV6-5
len: 15
d_gene: TRBD2
CDR3aa: CASSYSSLAGGEQYF

v_gene: TRBV25-1
len: 13
d_gene: TRBD1
CDR3aa: CASSDRGNYGYTF

v_gene: TRBV4-1
len: 15
d_gene: TRBD2
CDR3aa: CASSQLAGSFNEQFF

v_gene: TRBV20-1
len: 14
d_gene: NA
CDR3aa: CSARGDGPNQPQHF

v_gene: TRBV25-1
len: 15
d_gene: NA
CDR3aa: CASSEEGKAYNEQFF

v_gene: TRBV6-5
len: 14
d_gene: NA
CDR3aa: CASSLQGRDTEAFF

v_gene: TRBV20-1
len: 14
d_gene: TRBD2
CDR3aa: CSAPSGRGANEQFF

v_gene: TRBV5-1
len: 13
d_gene: NA
CDR3aa: CASTQDRQETQYF

v_gene: TRBV4-3
len: 13
d_gene: NA
CDR3aa: CASSQVREETQYF

v_gene: TRBV12-3/TRBV12-4
len: 16
d_gene: TRBD1
CDR3aa: CASSNPGTGGWYEQYF

v_gene: TRBV5-5
len: 16
d_gene: NA
CDR3aa: CASSALLSSGANVLTF

v_gene: TRBV4-2
len: 16
d_gene: NA
CDR3aa: CASSQVSQSSNQPQHF

v_gene: TRBV20-1
len: 14
d_gene: TRBD2
CDR3aa: CSAQDPTSVNEQFF

v_gene: TRBV10-3
len: 16
d_gene: NA
CDR3aa: CAISESMGGSGYTQYF

v_gene: TRBV4-2
len: 13
d_gene: NA
CDR3aa: CASSQEQGDEQFF

v_gene: TRBV20-1
len: 14
d_gene: NA
CDR3aa: CSARAGFSTDTQYF

v_gene: TRBV12-3/TRBV12-4
len: 13
d_gene: NA
CDR3aa: CASSFSSRNTQYF

v_gene: TRBV4-2
len: 16
d_gene: NA
CDR3aa: CASSQEGFSRAGELFF

v_gene: TRBV20-1
len: 13
d_gene: TRBD2
CDR3aa: CSASLAGVRTLYF

v_gene: TRBV29-1
len: 11
d_gene: NA
CDR3aa: CSVDTSETQYF

v_gene: TRBV20-1
len: 13
d_gene: TRBD2
CDR3aa: CSLNPSGRNEQYF

v_gene: TRBV15
len: 14
d_gene: NA
CDR3aa: CATSRQGMNTEAFF

v_gene: TRBV11-2
len: 15
d_gene: NA
CDR3aa: CASSLDTVVNTEAFF

v_gene: TRBV7-3
len: 14
d_gene: NA
CDR3aa: CASSSQPDTDTQYF

v_gene: TRBV29-1
len: 13
d_gene: NA
CDR3aa: CSVAENQNQPQHF

v_gene: TRBV10-3
len: 13
d_gene: NA
CDR3aa: CAISGQFNQPQHF

v_gene: TRBV20-1
len: 13
d_gene: NA
CDR3aa: CSARGDFYNEQFF

v_gene: TRBV20-1
len: 13
d_gene: NA
CDR3aa: CSARFEGKGKLFF

v_gene: TRBV12-3/TRBV12-4
len: 14
d_gene: TRBD2
CDR3aa: CASSLAGVHYEQYF

v_gene: TRBV12-3/TRBV12-4
len: 15
d_gene: TRBD2
CDR3aa: CASSLRDGRSDTQYF

v_gene: TRBV7-3
len: 14
d_gene: TRBD2
CDR3aa: CASTETSGSPEQFF

v_gene: TRBV12-3/TRBV12-4
len: 11
d_gene: NA
CDR3aa: CASSSRADAHF

v_gene: TRBV20-1
len: 15
d_gene: TRBD2
CDR3aa: CSAKTSGRARNEQYF